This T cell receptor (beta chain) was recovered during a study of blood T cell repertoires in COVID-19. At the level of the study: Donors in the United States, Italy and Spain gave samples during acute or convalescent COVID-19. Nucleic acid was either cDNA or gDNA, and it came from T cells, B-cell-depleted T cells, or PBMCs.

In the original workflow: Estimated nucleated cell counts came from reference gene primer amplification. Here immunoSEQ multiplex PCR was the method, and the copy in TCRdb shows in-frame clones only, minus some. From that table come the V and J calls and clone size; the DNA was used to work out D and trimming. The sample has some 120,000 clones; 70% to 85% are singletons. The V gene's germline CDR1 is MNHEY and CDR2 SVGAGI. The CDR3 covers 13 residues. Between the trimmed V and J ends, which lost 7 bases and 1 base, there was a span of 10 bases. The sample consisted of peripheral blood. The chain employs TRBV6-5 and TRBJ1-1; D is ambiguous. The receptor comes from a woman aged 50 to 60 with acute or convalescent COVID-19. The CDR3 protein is CASMRVGNTEAFF. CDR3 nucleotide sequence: TGTGCCAGCATGAGGGTCGGGAACACTGAAGCTTTCTTT.